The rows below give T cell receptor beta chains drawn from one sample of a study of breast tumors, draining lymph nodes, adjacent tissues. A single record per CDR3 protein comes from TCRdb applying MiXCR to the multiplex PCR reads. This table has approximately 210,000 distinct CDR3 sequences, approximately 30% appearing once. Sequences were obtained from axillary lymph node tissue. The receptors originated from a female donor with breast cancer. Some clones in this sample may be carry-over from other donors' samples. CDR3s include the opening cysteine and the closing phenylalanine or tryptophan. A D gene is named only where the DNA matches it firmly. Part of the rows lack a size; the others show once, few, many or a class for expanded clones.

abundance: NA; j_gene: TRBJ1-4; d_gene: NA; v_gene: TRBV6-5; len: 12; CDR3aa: CASSRVGEKLFF; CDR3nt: TGTGCCAGCAGTCGCGTTGGTGAAAAACTGTTTTTT
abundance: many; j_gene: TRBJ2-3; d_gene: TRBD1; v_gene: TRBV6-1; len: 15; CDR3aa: CASTRDRTSTDTQYF; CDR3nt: TGTGCCAGCACCCGGGACAGGACCAGCACAGATACGCAGTATTTT
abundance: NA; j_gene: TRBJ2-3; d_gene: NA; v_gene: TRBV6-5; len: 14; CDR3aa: CASSYRDPTDTQYF; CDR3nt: TGTGCCAGCAGTTACAGGGACCCCACAGATACGCAGTATTTT
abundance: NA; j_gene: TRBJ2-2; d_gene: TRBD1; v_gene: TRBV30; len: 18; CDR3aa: CAWSAHFFGQGNAGELFF; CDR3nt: TGTGCCTGGAGTGCCCATTTCTTCGGACAGGGGAACGCCGGGGAGCTGTTTTTT
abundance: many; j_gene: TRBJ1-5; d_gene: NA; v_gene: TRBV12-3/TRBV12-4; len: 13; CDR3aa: CASSSTGFQPQHF; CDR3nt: TGTGCCAGCAGTTCAACAGGGTTTCAGCCCCAGCATTTT
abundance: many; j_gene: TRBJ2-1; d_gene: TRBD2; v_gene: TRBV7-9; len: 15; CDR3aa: CASSRSGVSYNEQFF; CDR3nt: TGTGCCAGCAGCCGTAGCGGGGTCTCCTACAATGAGCAGTTCTTC
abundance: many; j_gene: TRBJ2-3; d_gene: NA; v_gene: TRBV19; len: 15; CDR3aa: CASRGGGASTDTQYF; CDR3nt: TGTGCCAGTAGAGGGGGGGGTGCGAGCACAGATACGCAGTATTTT
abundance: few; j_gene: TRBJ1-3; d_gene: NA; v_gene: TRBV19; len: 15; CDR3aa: CASSIHGGTGNTIYF; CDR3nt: TGTGCCAGTAGTATACACGGGGGGACCGGAAACACCATATATTTT
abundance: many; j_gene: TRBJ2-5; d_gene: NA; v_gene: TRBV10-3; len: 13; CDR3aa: CAISERYQETQYF; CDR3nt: TGTGCCATCAGTGAGAGGTACCAAGAGACCCAGTACTTC
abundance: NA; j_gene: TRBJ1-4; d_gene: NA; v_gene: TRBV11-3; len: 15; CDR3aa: CASSFPTRQNEKLFF; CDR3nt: TGTGCCAGCAGCTTCCCGACTAGGCAGAATGAAAAACTGTTTTTT
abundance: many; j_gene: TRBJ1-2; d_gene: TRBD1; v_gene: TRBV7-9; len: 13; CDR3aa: CASSLAGGGGYTF; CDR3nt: TGTGCCAGCAGTCTGGCCGGAGGGGGCGGCTACACCTTC
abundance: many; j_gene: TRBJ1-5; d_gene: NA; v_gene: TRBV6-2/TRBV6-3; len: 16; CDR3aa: CASMQGEDYSNQPQHF; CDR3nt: TGTGCCAGCATGCAGGGCGAGGACTATAGCAATCAGCCCCAGCATTTT
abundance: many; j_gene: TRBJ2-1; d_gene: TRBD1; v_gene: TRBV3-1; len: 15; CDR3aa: CASSPGTGVYNEQFF; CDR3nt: TGTGCCAGCAGTCCCGGGACAGGAGTGTACAATGAGCAGTTCTTC
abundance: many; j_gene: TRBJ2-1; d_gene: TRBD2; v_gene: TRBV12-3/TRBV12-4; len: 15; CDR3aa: CASRAVASGRGEQFF; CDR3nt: TGTGCCAGCAGGGCAGTGGCTAGCGGGAGGGGTGAGCAGTTCTTC
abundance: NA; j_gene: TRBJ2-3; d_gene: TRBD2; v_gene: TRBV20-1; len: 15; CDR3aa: CSAREVGLGQGEQYF; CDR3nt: TGCAGTGCTAGAGAGGTGGGACTAGGTCAGGGTGAGCAGTATTTT
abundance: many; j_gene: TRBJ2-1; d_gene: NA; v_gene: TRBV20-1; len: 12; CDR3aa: CSASISGDEQFF; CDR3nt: TGCAGTGCTAGTATTTCCGGCGATGAGCAGTTCTTC
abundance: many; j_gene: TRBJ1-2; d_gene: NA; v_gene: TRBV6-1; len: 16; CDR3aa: CASSEAPRVRLYGYTF; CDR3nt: TGTGCCAGCAGTGAAGCCCCCAGGGTACGTCTCTATGGCTACACCTTC
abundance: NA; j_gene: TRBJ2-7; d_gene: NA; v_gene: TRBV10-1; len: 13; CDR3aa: CASSDTARDEQYF; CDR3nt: TGCGCCAGCAGTGATACGGCACGGGACGAGCAGTACTTC
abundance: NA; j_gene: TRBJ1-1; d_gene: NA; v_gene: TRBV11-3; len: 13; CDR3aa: CASSLVQGGEAFF; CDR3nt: TGTGCCAGCAGCTTGGTGCAGGGTGGTGAAGCTTTCTTT
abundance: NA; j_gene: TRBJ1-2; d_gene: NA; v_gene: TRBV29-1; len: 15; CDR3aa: CSVEVGTGANYGYTF; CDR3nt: TGCAGCGTTGAAGTTGGAACGGGGGCAAACTATGGCTACACCTTC
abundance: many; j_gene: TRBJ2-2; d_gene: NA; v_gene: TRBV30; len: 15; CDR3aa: CAFRVGFANTGELFF; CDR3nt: TGTGCCTTTCGGGTCGGGTTCGCGAACACCGGGGAGCTGTTTTTT
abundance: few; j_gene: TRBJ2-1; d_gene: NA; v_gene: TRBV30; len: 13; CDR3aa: CAGRGGGSQGQFF; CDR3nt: TGTGCCGGAAGGGGGGGAGGGTCGCAGGGGCAGTTCTTC
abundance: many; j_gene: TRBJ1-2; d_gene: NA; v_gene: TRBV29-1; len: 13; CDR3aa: CSAGGGRNYGYTF; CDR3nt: TGCAGCGCCGGAGGTGGGAGAAACTATGGCTACACCTTC
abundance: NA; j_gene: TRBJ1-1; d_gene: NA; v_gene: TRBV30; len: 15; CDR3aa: CAWAAGQGGRTEAFF; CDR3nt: TGTGCCTGGGCAGCGGGACAAGGGGGAAGGACTGAAGCTTTCTTT
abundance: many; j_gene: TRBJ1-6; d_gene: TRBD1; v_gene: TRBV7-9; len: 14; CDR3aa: CASSHGTGVSPLHF; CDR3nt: TGTGCCAGCAGCCACGGGACAGGGGTCTCACCCCTCCACTTT
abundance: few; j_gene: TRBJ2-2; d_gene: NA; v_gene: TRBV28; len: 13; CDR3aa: CASSFAVPGELFF; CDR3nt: TGTGCCAGCAGTTTCGCGGTTCCCGGGGAGCTGTTTTTT
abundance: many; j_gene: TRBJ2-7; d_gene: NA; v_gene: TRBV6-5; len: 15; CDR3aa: CASSYEGRSTYEQYF; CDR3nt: TGTGCCAGCAGTTACGAAGGGAGATCCACCTACGAGCAGTACTTC
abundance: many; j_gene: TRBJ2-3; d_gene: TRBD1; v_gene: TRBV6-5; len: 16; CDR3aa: CASSSSGTGIFDTQYF; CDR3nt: TGTGCCAGCAGTTCGTCAGGGACAGGAATATTCGATACGCAGTATTTT
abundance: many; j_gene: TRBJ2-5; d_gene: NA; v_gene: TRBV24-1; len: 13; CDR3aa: CATSASWEETQYF; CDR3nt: TGTGCCACCAGTGCTTCGTGGGAAGAGACCCAGTACTTC
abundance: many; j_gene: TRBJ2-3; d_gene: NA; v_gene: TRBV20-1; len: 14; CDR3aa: CSAIRDWNTDTQYF; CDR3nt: TGCAGTGCCATCCGGGACTGGAACACAGATACGCAGTATTTT
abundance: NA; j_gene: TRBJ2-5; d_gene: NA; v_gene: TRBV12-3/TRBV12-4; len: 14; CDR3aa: CASSLLGTQETQYF; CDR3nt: TGTGCCAGCAGCCTTTTGGGGACACAAGAGACCCAGTACTTC
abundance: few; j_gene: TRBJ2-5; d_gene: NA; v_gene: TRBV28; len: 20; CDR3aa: CASIPSGAELLQSPQETQYF; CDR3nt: TGTGCCAGCATCCCGTCGGGGGCCGAGCTGCTCCAATCCCCTCAAGAGACCCAGTACTTC
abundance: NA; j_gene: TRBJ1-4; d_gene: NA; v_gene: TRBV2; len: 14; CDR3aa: CASREDSRGEKLFF; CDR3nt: TGTGCCAGCAGGGAGGACAGCCGTGGGGAAAAACTGTTTTTT
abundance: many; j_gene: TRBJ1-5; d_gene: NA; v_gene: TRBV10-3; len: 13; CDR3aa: CAISRDGNQPQHF; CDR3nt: TGTGCCATCAGTAGGGACGGGAATCAGCCCCAGCATTTT
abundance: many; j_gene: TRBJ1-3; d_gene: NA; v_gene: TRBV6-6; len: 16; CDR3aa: CASNPGHRPSGNTIYF; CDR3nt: TGTGCCAGCAACCCGGGACACCGACCCTCTGGAAACACCATATATTTT
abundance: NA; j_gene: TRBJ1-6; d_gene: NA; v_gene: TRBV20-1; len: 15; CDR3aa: CSAREQRGDNSPLHF; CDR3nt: TGCAGTGCTAGGGAACAACGCGGGGATAATTCACCCCTCCACTTT
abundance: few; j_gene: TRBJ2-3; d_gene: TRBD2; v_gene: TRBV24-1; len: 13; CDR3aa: CATSSGGTDTQYF; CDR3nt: TGTGCCACCAGTAGCGGGGGCACAGATACGCAGTATTTT
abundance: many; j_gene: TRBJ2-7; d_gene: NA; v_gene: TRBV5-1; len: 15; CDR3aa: CASSSRSRNSYEQYF; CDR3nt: TGCGCCAGCAGCTCCCGATCCAGGAACTCCTACGAGCAGTACTTC